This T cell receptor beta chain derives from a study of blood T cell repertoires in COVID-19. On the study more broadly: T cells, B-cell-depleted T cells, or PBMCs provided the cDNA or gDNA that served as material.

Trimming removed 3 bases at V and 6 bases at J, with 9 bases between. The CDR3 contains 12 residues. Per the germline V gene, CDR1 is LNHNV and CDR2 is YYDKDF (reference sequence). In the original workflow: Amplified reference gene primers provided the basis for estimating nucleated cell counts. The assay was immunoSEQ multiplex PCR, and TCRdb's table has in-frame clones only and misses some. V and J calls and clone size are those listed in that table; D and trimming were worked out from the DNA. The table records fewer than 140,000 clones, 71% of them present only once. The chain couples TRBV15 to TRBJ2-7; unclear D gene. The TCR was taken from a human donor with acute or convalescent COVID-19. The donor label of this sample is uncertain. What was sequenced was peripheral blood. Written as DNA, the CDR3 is TGTGCCACCAGCAGTACGGGTTCCGAGCAGTACTTC. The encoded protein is CATSSTGSEQYF.